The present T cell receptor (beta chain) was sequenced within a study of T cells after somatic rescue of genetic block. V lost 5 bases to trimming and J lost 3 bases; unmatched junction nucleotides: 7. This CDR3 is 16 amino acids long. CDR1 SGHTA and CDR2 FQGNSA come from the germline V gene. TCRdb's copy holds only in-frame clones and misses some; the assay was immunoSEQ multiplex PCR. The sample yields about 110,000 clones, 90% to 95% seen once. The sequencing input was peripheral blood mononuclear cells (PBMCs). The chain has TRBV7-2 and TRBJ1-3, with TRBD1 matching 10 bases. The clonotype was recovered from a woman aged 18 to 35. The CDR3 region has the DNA TGTGCCAGCAGCCTCCCGGGACAGGGGTATGGAAACACCATATATTTT. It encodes CASSLPGQGYGNTIYF.